These 28 T cell receptor beta chains share one sample of origin, sequenced in a study of T cell repertoires in cytomegalovirus infection. TCRdb processed the reads anew with MiXCR; each CDR3 protein has one entry. The sample contains 400,000 or so distinct CDR3 sequences, roughly 30% of which appear only once. The sequenced material came from PBMCs. The receptors come from a human donor in good health (CMV status not recorded). Some clones in this sample may be carry-over from other donors' samples.

A word on this clonotype: At one end, the junction sequence differs from germline, possibly due to a read error. The chain uses TRBV5-1 and TRBJ2-1, with 8 bases matching TRBD2. The CDR3 has 20 residues. Per the germline V gene, CDR1 is SGHRS and CDR2 is YFSETQ. CDR3: CASSLLGAMRRGALYNEQLF. CDR3 coding DNA: TGCGCCAGCAGCTTGTTGGGGGCAATGAGGCGGGGGGCCCTCTACAATGAGCAGTTATTC.

This chain connects TRBV4-1 to TRBJ1-5, with D tentatively TRBD1 (5 bases). This CDR3 has 16 amino acids. Germline values: CDR1 MGHRA, CDR2 YSYEKL. Trimming took 4 bases from V and 2 from J, leaving 15 bases between them. The CDR3 sequence: CASSLTDNAGNQPQHF. The CDR3 DNA follows: TGCGCCAGCAGCCTGACAGATAATGCGGGCAATCAGCCCCAGCATTTT.

The chain has TRBV2 and TRBJ2-3; D possibly matches TRBD1 or TRBD2 (6 bases each). The CDR3 sequence is 16 residues long. Germline V gene sequence: CDR1 SNHLY, CDR2 FYNNEI. The V and J ends lost 3 bases and 0 bases respectively, with 13 bases between them. CDR3 nucleotide sequence: TGTGCCAGCAGTGAGTCACCGGGGGCTAGCACAGATACGCAGTATTTT. It codes for CASSESPGASTDTQYF. Full variable domain (outside the CDR3, taken from reference TRBV2 and TRBJ2-3): EPEVTQTPSHQVTQMGQEVILRCVPISNHLYFYWYRQILGQKVEFLVSFYNNEISEKSEIFDDQFSVERPDGSNFTLKIRSTKLEDSAMYFCASSESPGASTDTQYFGPGTRLTVL.

CDR3 loop: CSARIGQDNSPLHF. CDR3 sequence (DNA): TGCAGTGCTAGAATCGGACAAGATAATTCACCCCTCCACTTT. This rearrangement joins TRBV20-1 to TRBJ1-6, with a possible D match to TRBD1 (5 bases). The ends were cut back, 2 bases at V and 5 bases at J, with 10 bases in the middle. Germline V gene sequence: CDR1 DFQATT, CDR2 SNEGSKA (reference sequence). This CDR3 has 14 residues.

This chain joins TRBV20-1 and TRBJ1-5, with TRBD1 matching over 9 bases. Germline trimming cut 0 bases from V and 11 bases from J; bases unmatched to any gene: 17. This CDR3 is 17 amino acids long. The germline V gene has CDR1 DFQATT and CDR2 SNEGSKA (reference sequence). DNA for the CDR3: TGCAGTGCTAGAGATGAAAGGACAGGGGCCTCCCTATCGACCCAGCATTTT. Translating gives CSARDERTGASLSTQHF.

This chain joins TRBV20-1 and TRBJ2-2; 10 bases agree with TRBD2. CDR3 size: 15 residues. Germline V gene lookup returns CDR1 DFQATT and CDR2 SNEGSKA (reference sequence). V lost 5 bases to trimming and J lost 6 bases; unmatched junction nucleotides: 9. The CDR3 region is CSARRLAGGPGELFF. Here the CDR3 DNA reads TGCAGTGCTCGGAGATTAGCGGGGGGCCCCGGGGAGCTGTTTTTT.

V and J are TRBV7-3 and TRBJ2-1; 7 bases are a match to TRBD1. This CDR3 comprises 15 residues. Germline CDR1 SGHTA, CDR2 FQGTGA. J was trimmed by 8 bases and V by 5 bases; bases with no gene match: 12. The CDR3 region has the DNA TGTGCCAGCAGCCCTAAAGGGACAGCGTTCGATGAGCAGTTCTTC. Translation: CASSPKGTAFDEQFF.

Notes on this clonotype: At one boundary the junction diverges from the germline segment, which might be a read error. The chain couples TRBV7-8 to TRBJ2-1; a possible D gene is TRBD2 (5 bases). From germline, CDR1 is SGHVS and CDR2 FQNEAQ. The CDR3 extends over 16 amino acids. The CDR3 coding sequence is TGTGCCAGCAGCTTGATCGAGGGTGGTGCCTACAATGAGCAGTGCTTC. Translation: CASSLIEGGAYNEQCF.

The chain carries TRBV6-4 and TRBJ2-1, with 8 bases identical to TRBD2. With 6 bases clipped from V and 2 bases from J, the junction kept 6 bases outside the gene matches. Germline loops: CDR1 MRHNA, CDR2 SNTAGT. This CDR3 comprises 15 residues. CDR3 nucleotides: TGTGCCAGCAGAGCGGGGGAGTACCCCTACAATGAGCAGTTCTTC. Translated: CASRAGEYPYNEQFF.

The rearrangement uses TRBV2 and TRBJ2-3, with D possibly TRBD2 on 6 matching bases. V lost 7 bases, J lost 0 bases, and 23 bases lay in between. Germline lookup yields CDR1 SNHLY and CDR2 FYNNEI. The CDR3 runs to 18 residues. The CDR3 bases are TGTGCCAGCAACGAAAGGGCCAGCGGCGGGACTAGCACAGATACGCAGTATTTT. Amino acids: CASNERASGGTSTDTQYF.

Regarding this clonotype: This may be a read error, as it is one base from a much larger clone. The chain links TRBV7-2 to TRBJ2-3; D remains unclear. Germline values: CDR1 SGHTA, CDR2 FQGNSA. Trimming removed 5 bases from V and 7 bases from J, with 13 bases in between. This CDR3 is built from 13 residues. CDR3 nucleotide sequence: TGTGCCAGCAGCCTTCCGCAGTCAAATACGCAGTATTTT. Amino acid sequence: CASSLPQSNTQYF.

The rearrangement links TRBV6-5 to TRBJ2-5; TRBD2 matches at 10 bases. V dropped 7 bases and J dropped 5; count of bases not matched to a gene: 10. The CDR3 spans 15 residues. In germline, CDR1 is MNHEY, CDR2 SVGAGI. CDR3 sequence (DNA): TGTGCCAGCATTCAGAGCGGGGGGGCGTTGGAGACCCAGTACTTC. Protein product: CASIQSGGALETQYF.

This chain links TRBV10-1 with TRBJ2-1; possibly TRBD1 or TRBD2 for D (5 bases each). The CDR3 is made up of 13 amino acids. Germline V gene sequence: CDR1 WNHNN, CDR2 SYGVQD (reference sequence). V lost 8 bases and J lost 6, with 14 bases in between. The CDR3 nucleotides read TGCGCCAGCTCCGGGACGGAGGTCAATGAGCAGTTCTTC. Residues: CASSGTEVNEQFF.

This clonotype turned up a few times. Here the CDR3 DNA reads TGCGCCAGCAGCCAGACTAGCGGGGGGGCTTATTCTGGGGCCAACGTCCTGACTTTC. Residues: CASSQTSGGAYSGANVLTF. The rearrangement uses TRBV4-3 and TRBJ2-6; 14 positions match TRBD2. The CDR3 extends over 19 amino acids. The trim removed 3 bases at V and 1 base at J, leaving 5 bases unmatched. In germline, CDR1 is LGHNA, CDR2 YSLEER.

The CDR3 sequence is CASSPRDRGRNMDTQPQHF. The CDR3 nucleotides read TGTGCCAGTAGTCCCCGGGACAGGGGGCGTAATATGGACACTCAGCCCCAGCATTTT. This chain connects TRBV19 to TRBJ1-5, with 12 bases that match TRBD1. V lost 5 bases, J lost 6 bases, and 17 bases stayed unmatched. The V gene's germline CDR1 is LNHDA and CDR2 SQIVND (reference sequence). The CDR3 runs to 19 residues.

In DNA, the CDR3 is TGCGCCAGCAGCTATCGCGGGGGGGCCATCGCCGGGGAGCTGTTTTTT. It yields the protein CASSYRGGAIAGELFF. The chain has TRBV5-1 and TRBJ2-2, with 9 bases identical to TRBD2. V gave up 3 bases and J gave up 6 bases; unmatched junction bases: 9. The germline V gene has CDR1 SGHRS and CDR2 YFSETQ. The CDR3 is 16 amino acids.

As for this clonotype: A much larger clonotype is one base distant, so this may be a read error. This CDR3 fails to terminate in the conserved phenylalanine or tryptophan, so it likely reflects a read error. The chain recombines TRBV7-2 with TRBJ1-4; D remains ambiguous. The V end was cut by 1 base, the J end by 8 bases, with 17 bases between. Germline CDR1 and CDR2: SGHTA and FQGNSA. This CDR3 region has 16 residues. The CDR3 reads CASSLDLLFRVEKLFL. In DNA form, the CDR3 reads TGTGCCAGCAGCTTAGACCTTTTATTCCGGGTCGAAAAACTGTTTTTG.

The genes are TRBV24-1 and TRBJ2-7; D perhaps matches TRBD2 (5 bases). V lost 5 bases to trimming and J lost 1 base, with 8 bases between them. The germline gives CDR1 KGHDR, CDR2 SFDVKD. This CDR3 contains 13 residues. This chain's CDR3 is CATSARESYEQYF. Here the CDR3 DNA reads TGTGCCACCAGTGCTAGGGAGTCCTACGAGCAGTACTTC.

This clonotype was seen only a few times. V gene TRBV4-2 combines with J gene TRBJ2-2, with D possibly matching TRBD2 (7 bases). In germline, CDR1 is LGHNA, CDR2 YNFKEQ. V was trimmed by 0 bases and J by 5 bases, leaving 16 bases between them. The CDR3 totals 17 residues. CDR3 sequence reads: CASSQDLEGGRTGELFF. CDR3 sequence (DNA): TGTGCCAGCAGCCAAGATCTAGAGGGGGGGCGAACCGGGGAGCTGTTTTTT.

The V gene is TRBV7-2, the J gene TRBJ2-3; unclear D gene. This CDR3 comprises 13 residues. Trimming removed 5 bases at V and 6 bases at J, with 12 bases between. Germline lookup yields CDR1 SGHTA and CDR2 FQGNSA. CDR3 region: CASSTRTVDTQYF. CDR3 DNA: TGTGCCAGCAGCACCCGGACGGTGGATACGCAGTATTTT.

About this clonotype: Likely a read error: the CDR3 ends without its conserved phenylalanine or tryptophan. The J gene is TRBJ2-1, the V gene TRBV6-9, with 10 bases matching TRBD2. The CDR3 has 17 residues. Germline CDR1 reads MNHGY; CDR2 reads SVAAGI. The V segment lost 7 bases and the J segment 6 bases; nucleotides outside the gene matches: 15. Here the CDR3 reads CASINPLAGGISNEQFC. In DNA form, the CDR3 reads TGTGCCAGCATAAACCCTTTAGCGGGGGGAATTTCCAATGAGCAGTTCTGC.

The table lists this clonotype with many counts. The rearrangement uses TRBV28 and TRBJ1-5, with no clear D. V shed 2 bases and J shed 4 bases, with 9 bases lying between them. Germline V gene data show CDR1 as MDHEN and CDR2 as SYDVKM. This CDR3 spans 14 amino acids. The CDR3 sequence: CASSLRLGNQPQHF. Here the CDR3 DNA reads TGTGCCAGCAGTTTAAGGTTGGGAAATCAGCCCCAGCATTTT.

This clonotype was picked up many times. J is TRBJ2-3 and V is TRBV7-2, with 7 bases fitting TRBD2. The CDR3 totals 14 residues. V lost 7 bases to trimming and J lost 1 base; unmatched junction nucleotides: 5. CDR1 and CDR2 (germline): SGHTA, FQGNSA. In DNA form, the CDR3 reads TGTGCCAGCATGGGTGGGGGGGGCACAGATACGCAGTATTTT. It translates to CASMGGGGTDTQYF.

The chain recombines TRBV12-3 or TRBV12-4 with TRBJ2-7; perhaps TRBD1 as D (5 bases). V was pared by 3 bases and J by 5 bases, with 14 bases between. The CDR3 runs 14 residues. Here the CDR3 DNA reads TGTGCCAGCAGTTTCCACACAGGTCGACACGAGCAGTACTTC. Translation: CASSFHTGRHEQYF.

This clonotype was recorded many times. This chain's CDR3 is CASTFGYTEAFF. The CDR3 DNA follows: TGTGCCAGCACCTTCGGGTACACTGAAGCTTTCTTT. The chain carries TRBV28 and TRBJ1-1; D call uncertain. Germline V lookup: CDR1 MDHEN, CDR2 SYDVKM. V lost 7 bases and J lost 3, with 9 bases in between. CDR3 size: 12 residues.

In its sample, this clonotype was seen many times. V is TRBV6-2 or TRBV6-3 and J is TRBJ1-1; D perhaps matches TRBD1 (6 bases). The CDR3 spans 12 residues. V was cut by 6 bases and J by 8 bases, with 13 bases left in between. Germline CDR1 reads MNHEY; CDR2 reads SVGEGT. CDR3 sequence: CASRQGTGEAFF. CDR3 coding DNA: TGTGCCAGCAGGCAGGGGACGGGGGAAGCTTTCTTT.

The chain couples TRBV19 to TRBJ1-1, with no clear D. The CDR3 has 13 residues. CDR1 and CDR2 from the germline V gene are LNHDA and SQIVND (reference sequence). V dropped 3 bases and J dropped 6 bases, with 11 bases sitting between them. The CDR3 DNA reads as TGTGCCAGTAGTATTTGGACGGCAGCTGAAGCTTTCTTT. Translating gives CASSIWTAAEAFF.

This clonotype appeared a few times. The chain carries TRBV4-1 and TRBJ1-2, with D possibly being TRBD1 (6 bases). Germline V gene sequence: CDR1 MGHRA, CDR2 YSYEKL. V dropped 2 bases and J dropped 1 base, with 17 bases sitting between them. The CDR3 sequence is 17 residues long. Here the CDR3 DNA reads TGCGCCAGCAGCCAACATCCCACTACAGGGTTTAACTATGGCTACACCTTC. Translated, it gives CASSQHPTTGFNYGYTF.